Listed below are T cell receptor beta chains from one sample, sequenced in a study of patients and donors after allogeneic stem cell transplantation. TCRdb ran MiXCR on the RT-PCR reads and lists one entry per CDR3 protein. The sample contains about 230,000 distinct CDR3 sequences, 14% of which appear only once. The sequencing input was blood, either unsorted or a sorted T cell fraction (not recorded which). The source is a human donor who was either an allogeneic HSCT recipient or a stem cell or donor lymphocyte infusion donor (not recorded which). It is not recorded whose cells these are; they may come from a transplant donor. Each CDR3 is given without its conserved first and last residue. Each record gives: J gene, V gene, CDR3 protein.

J gene: TRBJ2-5; V gene: TRBV5-6; CDR3 protein: ASSPRLGQRETQY
J gene: TRBJ1-2; V gene: TRBV5-1; CDR3 protein: ASSLVQGAEYGYT
J gene: TRBJ2-3; V gene: TRBV7-2; CDR3 protein: ASSSPSGGAPTQY
J gene: TRBJ1-2; V gene: TRBV20-1; CDR3 protein: SARVAALVYGYT
J gene: TRBJ2-7; V gene: TRBV6-2/TRBV6-3; CDR3 protein: ASTSGTPYHEQY
J gene: TRBJ2-7; V gene: TRBV5-4; CDR3 protein: ASSLVGPREQY
J gene: TRBJ1-6; V gene: TRBV4-1; CDR3 protein: ASSQDLQGANNSPLH
J gene: TRBJ2-7; V gene: TRBV7-9; CDR3 protein: ASSSRTSGRVYEQY
J gene: TRBJ1-2; V gene: TRBV27; CDR3 protein: ASSPWDGLNYGYT
J gene: TRBJ2-7; V gene: TRBV24-1; CDR3 protein: ATSDSPSLRTGGTYEQY
J gene: TRBJ2-2; V gene: TRBV7-3; CDR3 protein: ASSPSGGRNTGELF
J gene: TRBJ2-1; V gene: TRBV12-3/TRBV12-4; CDR3 protein: ASSLQAGRWAHYNEQF
J gene: TRBJ1-1; V gene: TRBV20-1; CDR3 protein: SRVRVNTEAF
J gene: TRBJ2-7; V gene: TRBV29-1; CDR3 protein: SVESAGTLYEQY
J gene: TRBJ2-7; V gene: TRBV5-1; CDR3 protein: ASSPDKTYEQY
J gene: TRBJ1-2; V gene: TRBV18; CDR3 protein: ASSQDREGYT
J gene: TRBJ2-7; V gene: TRBV6-1; CDR3 protein: ASTKSDRTTYEQY
J gene: TRBJ2-3; V gene: TRBV4-2; CDR3 protein: ASSQAGTSGDKRTDTQY
J gene: TRBJ2-3; V gene: TRBV6-5; CDR3 protein: ASSYRGSYTDTQY
J gene: TRBJ2-2; V gene: TRBV7-2; CDR3 protein: ASTHRQGVTGELF
J gene: TRBJ2-1; V gene: TRBV7-7; CDR3 protein: ASSLVAGGRNEQF
J gene: TRBJ2-1; V gene: TRBV4-1; CDR3 protein: ASSPKPPGEDSYNEQF
J gene: TRBJ2-1; V gene: TRBV6-5; CDR3 protein: ASSYGGPTTEYNEQF
J gene: TRBJ1-2; V gene: TRBV20-1; CDR3 protein: SARDRRQAFYGYT
J gene: TRBJ1-1; V gene: TRBV7-2; CDR3 protein: ASRLNSGTGGNTEAF
J gene: TRBJ2-3; V gene: TRBV12-3/TRBV12-4; CDR3 protein: ASSAHSDPLSTDTQY
J gene: TRBJ1-2; V gene: TRBV6-5; CDR3 protein: ASSSSGTGGNGYT
J gene: TRBJ2-1; V gene: TRBV5-6; CDR3 protein: ASSLVPRGNEQF
J gene: TRBJ1-4; V gene: TRBV5-1; CDR3 protein: ASSQGDIATNEKLF
J gene: TRBJ1-1; V gene: TRBV18; CDR3 protein: ASSPPNTEAF
J gene: TRBJ2-1; V gene: TRBV5-1; CDR3 protein: ASIPGFGRNEQF
J gene: TRBJ2-2; V gene: TRBV3-1; CDR3 protein: ASTKTGGTGELF
J gene: TRBJ1-2; V gene: TRBV6-2/TRBV6-3; CDR3 protein: ASSYYEYGYT
J gene: TRBJ2-3; V gene: TRBV5-1; CDR3 protein: ASSLSGTQADTQY
J gene: TRBJ2-2; V gene: TRBV3-1; CDR3 protein: ASSQVNSLNTGELF
J gene: TRBJ2-7; V gene: TRBV6-1; CDR3 protein: ASREDPTGRVLEQY
J gene: TRBJ2-1; V gene: TRBV11-3; CDR3 protein: ASSSGGRNEQF
J gene: TRBJ2-1; V gene: TRBV24-1; CDR3 protein: ATSAPSGAGEQF